This TCR beta chain is from a study of radiotherapy plus CTLA-4 blockade in lung cancer. CDR1 and CDR2 from the germline V gene are MNHEY and SMNVEV (reference sequence). Trimming removed 5 bases from V and 4 bases from J, with 20 bases in between. The CDR3 contains 16 residues. The protocol was immunoSEQ multiplex PCR, while the TCRdb copy is restricted to in-frame clones and leaves out a portion. The sample lists around 45,000 clones, roughly four fifths occurring once. This clonotype was obtained from a human donor with non-small cell lung cancer who had stable disease on radiotherapy plus ipilimumab. The material sequenced was peripheral blood, taken from a patient treated with radiotherapy plus ipilimumab. The gene calls are TRBV27 and TRBJ1-2; tentatively, D is TRBD1 (6 bases). The DNA of the CDR3 is TGTGCCAGCAGTACCCTCCTCCAGGGGAATTTCTATGGCTACACCTTC. It translates to CASSTLLQGNFYGYTF.